Following are 21 T cell receptor beta chains from one sample sequenced in a study of T cell repertoires in cytomegalovirus infection. TCRdb re-analysed the reads in MiXCR, keeping a single row per CDR3 protein. The data contain 110,000 or so distinct CDR3 sequences, around 31% of them singletons. Antigen specificity for these receptors is unknown. The starting material was CD8+ T cells from cultured PBMCs, obtained from culture after CMV antigen stimulation. These receptors were taken from a human donor in good health (CMV status not recorded). Some clones in this sample may be carry-over from other donors' samples.

The chain uses TRBV2 and TRBJ2-7; D gene uncertain. V was cut by 2 bases and J by 1 base, with 6 bases left in between. The CDR3 has 13 amino acids. Germline assignment: CDR1 SNHLY and CDR2 FYNNEI. For the CDR3, the DNA is TGTGCCAGCAGTGAAATGGGGTCCTACGAGCAGTACTTC. Its protein product is CASSEMGSYEQYF.

This clonotype was counted only a few times. The J gene is TRBJ2-7, the V gene TRBV7-6; a weak D match, TRBD1 (5 bases). V shed 5 bases and J shed 5 bases, with 13 bases lying between them. The V gene's germline CDR1 is SGHVS and CDR2 FNYEAQ. This CDR3 spans 13 amino acids. The CDR3 nucleotides read TGTGCCAGCAGCCCTAGTGCAGGGAACGAGCAGTACTTC. As protein: CASSPSAGNEQYF.

This clonotype appeared many times. The chain recombines TRBV12-3 or TRBV12-4 with TRBJ2-1; perhaps TRBD2 as D (5 bases). Trimming removed 0 bases at V and 5 bases at J, with 8 bases between. This CDR3 contains 14 residues. The CDR3 DNA follows: TGTGCCAGCAGTTTAGCCCTAGCCGACAATGAGCAGTTCTTC. The encoded protein is CASSLALADNEQFF.

V gene TRBV7-9 combines with J gene TRBJ2-3, with 9 bases identical to TRBD2. CDR1 and CDR2 from the germline V gene are SEHNR and FQNEAQ (reference sequence). The CDR3 runs 16 residues. Trimming at V came to 5 bases and at J to 5 bases, leaving 11 bases not matched to a gene. DNA of the CDR3: TGTGCCAGCAGCCTCATTGGCGGGGGGGCCTTAGATACGCAGTATTTT. It specifies CASSLIGGGALDTQYF.

This clonotype showed up just a few times. This chain connects TRBV20-1 to TRBJ2-2; D is unresolved. Germline CDR1 DFQATT, CDR2 SNEGSKA (reference sequence). The V and J ends lost 0 bases and 2 bases respectively, with 7 bases between them. The CDR3 has 14 amino acids. Here the CDR3 reads CSARDLRNTGELFF. The CDR3 nucleotides read TGCAGTGCTAGAGATCTCAGAAACACCGGGGAGCTGTTTTTT.

This clonotype has at least ten counts. The rearrangement joins TRBV7-6 to TRBJ2-7, with 10 positions matching TRBD1. J was trimmed by 5 bases and V by 2 bases; bases with no gene match: 6. This CDR3 comprises 15 residues. In germline, CDR1 is SGHVS, CDR2 FNYEAQ. CDR3 protein: CASSLRDRGGDEQYF. The CDR3 DNA reads as TGTGCCAGCAGCTTAAGGGACAGGGGAGGGGACGAGCAGTACTTC.

In its sample, this clonotype was seen a few times. The chain links TRBV11-2 to TRBJ2-2; no firm D call. Germline V gene data show CDR1 as SGHAT and CDR2 as FQNNGV. The V end lost 5 bases, the J end lost 7 bases, and 8 bases lay between the germline ends. This CDR3 spans 12 amino acids. CDR3 region: CASSPTRGELFF. Here the CDR3 DNA reads TGTGCCAGCAGCCCAACTCGCGGGGAGCTGTTTTTT.

The chain has TRBV28 and TRBJ1-5, with 9 bases fitting TRBD1. V trimming: 2 bases; J trimming: 6 bases; junction bases outside the gene matches: 5. This CDR3 region has 15 residues. Germline assignment: CDR1 MDHEN and CDR2 SYDVKM. CDR3 in DNA: TGTGCCAGCAGTTTAGCACAGGGGGCTGTTCAGCCCCAGCATTTT. Protein sequence: CASSLAQGAVQPQHF.

This clonotype has a single count. V is TRBV5-3 and J is TRBJ2-7; 8 positions agree with TRBD2. TRBV5-3 is noted as an ORF with a role that remains uncertain. The CDR3 consists of 15 residues. The V segment lost 8 bases and the J segment 6 bases; nucleotides outside the gene matches: 16. The CDR3 loop reads CASSPSGPNPREQYF. The CDR3 nucleotides read TGTGCCAGCAGCCCTAGCGGGCCCAACCCCCGCGAGCAGTACTTC.

This clonotype occurred many times. The CDR3 is CASSLGPGGTDTQYF. The CDR3 DNA reads TGTGCCAGCAGCTTAGGACCGGGGGGTACAGATACGCAGTATTTT. V gene TRBV7-6 combines with J gene TRBJ2-3; 7 nucleotides match TRBD2. The CDR3 is 15 residues long. V lost 1 base and J lost 3; bases outside the gene matches: 4. The germline V gene has CDR1 SGHVS and CDR2 FNYEAQ.

The chain carries TRBV4-1 and TRBJ1-6; no clear D gene. This CDR3 region has 15 residues. Germline V CDR1 and CDR2: MGHRA, YSYEKL. Trimming pared 2 bases from V and 9 bases from J, leaving 14 bases between. The CDR3 spells CASSQPLGGGSPLHF. The CDR3 bases are TGCGCCAGCAGCCAACCCTTGGGAGGTGGTTCACCCCTCCACTTT.

The chain recombines TRBV2 with TRBJ2-4, with D possibly TRBD2 on 5 matching bases. CDR3 length: 15 residues. Germline V gene sequence: CDR1 SNHLY, CDR2 FYNNEI. Deletions cut 5 bases from V and 3 bases from J, with 14 bases between. The CDR3 nucleotides read TGTGCCAGCAGTCCCGGGGTGGATGTCAAAAACATTCAGTACTTC. Residues: CASSPGVDVKNIQYF.

This clonotype was counted between two and nine times. This chain links TRBV12-3 or TRBV12-4 with TRBJ2-5; D remains unclear. Trimming took 3 bases from V and 3 from J, leaving 8 bases between them. There are 13 residues in the CDR3. The CDR3 nucleotides are TGTGCCAGCAGTTTCGAGTCAGAAGAGACCCAGTACTTC. Translated: CASSFESEETQYF.

This clonotype has just one count. This chain connects TRBV29-1 to TRBJ2-1, with 15 bases fitting TRBD2. V gave up 6 bases and J gave up 0 bases; unmatched junction bases: 12. CDR1 SQVTM and CDR2 ANQGSEA come from the germline V gene. The CDR3 runs 19 residues. Here the CDR3 reads CSVDGTSGGPRISYNEQFF. The CDR3 coding sequence is TGCAGCGTCGATGGGACTAGCGGGGGGCCACGGATCTCCTACAATGAGCAGTTCTTC.

The genes are TRBV6-2 or TRBV6-3 and TRBJ2-1, with D tentatively TRBD1 or TRBD2 (5 bases each). V lost 5 bases and J lost 10, with 15 bases in between. CDR3 length: 13 residues. Germline V gene sequence: CDR1 MNHEY, CDR2 SVGEGT. The CDR3 sequence: CASSEGFGKEQFF. The CDR3 DNA reads as TGTGCCAGCAGTGAGGGGTTCGGAAAGGAGCAGTTCTTC.

The gene calls are TRBV5-6 and TRBJ1-2; D call uncertain. The V end was cut by 0 bases, the J end by 13 bases, with 13 bases between. The CDR3 sequence is 12 residues long. CDR1 and CDR2 (germline): SGHDT, YYEEEE. CDR3 coding DNA: TGTGCCAGCAGCTTGGTTGGGTCCTCGGGCACCTTC. This encodes CASSLVGSSGTF.

The chain carries TRBV11-2 and TRBJ1-4; D gene unclear. V gave up 0 bases and J gave up 0 bases, with 14 bases separating them. Germline loops: CDR1 SGHAT, CDR2 FQNNGV. CDR3 size: 18 residues. As DNA, the CDR3 is TGTGCCAGCAGCTTAGAGGCGGGAATGGATGCAACTAATGAAAAACTGTTTTTT. It translates to CASSLEAGMDATNEKLFF.

This clonotype has a handful of counts. The genes are TRBV27 and TRBJ1-2; D is ambiguous. Trimming stripped 4 bases from V and 2 bases from J, with 8 bases between. CDR1 and CDR2 from the germline V gene are MNHEY and SMNVEV (reference sequence). There are 13 residues in the CDR3. DNA for the CDR3: TGTGCCAGCAGTTATCTGGGGAACTATGGCTACACCTTC. Protein product: CASSYLGNYGYTF.

The V call is TRBV19, the J call TRBJ2-7; D unclear. This CDR3 is built from 14 residues. Germline CDR1 reads LNHDA; CDR2 reads SQIVND (reference sequence). Trimming shortened V by 4 bases and J by 2 bases, and 12 bases separated the two germline ends. The CDR3 loop is CASSTSGSTYEQYF. CDR3 DNA: TGTGCCAGTAGTACCTCCGGGTCTACCTACGAGCAGTACTTC.

The rearrangement uses TRBV12-3 or TRBV12-4 and TRBJ1-1, with no clear D. This CDR3 is built from 13 residues. V was clipped by 2 bases and J by 4 bases, with 8 bases between them. Here the CDR3 reads CASSLTHRTEAFF. The DNA for the CDR3 is TGTGCCAGCAGTTTAACCCACCGCACTGAAGCTTTCTTT.

J is TRBJ2-1 and V is TRBV24-1, with a possible D match to TRBD2 (5 bases). Germline-derived CDR1 and CDR2 are KGHDR and SFDVKD. The V gene lost 2 bases and the J gene lost 9 bases, with 10 bases spanning the gap. There are 13 residues in the CDR3. The CDR3 is CATSDSVGSEQFF. The CDR3 DNA follows: TGTGCCACCAGTGATTCAGTGGGGAGTGAGCAGTTCTTC.